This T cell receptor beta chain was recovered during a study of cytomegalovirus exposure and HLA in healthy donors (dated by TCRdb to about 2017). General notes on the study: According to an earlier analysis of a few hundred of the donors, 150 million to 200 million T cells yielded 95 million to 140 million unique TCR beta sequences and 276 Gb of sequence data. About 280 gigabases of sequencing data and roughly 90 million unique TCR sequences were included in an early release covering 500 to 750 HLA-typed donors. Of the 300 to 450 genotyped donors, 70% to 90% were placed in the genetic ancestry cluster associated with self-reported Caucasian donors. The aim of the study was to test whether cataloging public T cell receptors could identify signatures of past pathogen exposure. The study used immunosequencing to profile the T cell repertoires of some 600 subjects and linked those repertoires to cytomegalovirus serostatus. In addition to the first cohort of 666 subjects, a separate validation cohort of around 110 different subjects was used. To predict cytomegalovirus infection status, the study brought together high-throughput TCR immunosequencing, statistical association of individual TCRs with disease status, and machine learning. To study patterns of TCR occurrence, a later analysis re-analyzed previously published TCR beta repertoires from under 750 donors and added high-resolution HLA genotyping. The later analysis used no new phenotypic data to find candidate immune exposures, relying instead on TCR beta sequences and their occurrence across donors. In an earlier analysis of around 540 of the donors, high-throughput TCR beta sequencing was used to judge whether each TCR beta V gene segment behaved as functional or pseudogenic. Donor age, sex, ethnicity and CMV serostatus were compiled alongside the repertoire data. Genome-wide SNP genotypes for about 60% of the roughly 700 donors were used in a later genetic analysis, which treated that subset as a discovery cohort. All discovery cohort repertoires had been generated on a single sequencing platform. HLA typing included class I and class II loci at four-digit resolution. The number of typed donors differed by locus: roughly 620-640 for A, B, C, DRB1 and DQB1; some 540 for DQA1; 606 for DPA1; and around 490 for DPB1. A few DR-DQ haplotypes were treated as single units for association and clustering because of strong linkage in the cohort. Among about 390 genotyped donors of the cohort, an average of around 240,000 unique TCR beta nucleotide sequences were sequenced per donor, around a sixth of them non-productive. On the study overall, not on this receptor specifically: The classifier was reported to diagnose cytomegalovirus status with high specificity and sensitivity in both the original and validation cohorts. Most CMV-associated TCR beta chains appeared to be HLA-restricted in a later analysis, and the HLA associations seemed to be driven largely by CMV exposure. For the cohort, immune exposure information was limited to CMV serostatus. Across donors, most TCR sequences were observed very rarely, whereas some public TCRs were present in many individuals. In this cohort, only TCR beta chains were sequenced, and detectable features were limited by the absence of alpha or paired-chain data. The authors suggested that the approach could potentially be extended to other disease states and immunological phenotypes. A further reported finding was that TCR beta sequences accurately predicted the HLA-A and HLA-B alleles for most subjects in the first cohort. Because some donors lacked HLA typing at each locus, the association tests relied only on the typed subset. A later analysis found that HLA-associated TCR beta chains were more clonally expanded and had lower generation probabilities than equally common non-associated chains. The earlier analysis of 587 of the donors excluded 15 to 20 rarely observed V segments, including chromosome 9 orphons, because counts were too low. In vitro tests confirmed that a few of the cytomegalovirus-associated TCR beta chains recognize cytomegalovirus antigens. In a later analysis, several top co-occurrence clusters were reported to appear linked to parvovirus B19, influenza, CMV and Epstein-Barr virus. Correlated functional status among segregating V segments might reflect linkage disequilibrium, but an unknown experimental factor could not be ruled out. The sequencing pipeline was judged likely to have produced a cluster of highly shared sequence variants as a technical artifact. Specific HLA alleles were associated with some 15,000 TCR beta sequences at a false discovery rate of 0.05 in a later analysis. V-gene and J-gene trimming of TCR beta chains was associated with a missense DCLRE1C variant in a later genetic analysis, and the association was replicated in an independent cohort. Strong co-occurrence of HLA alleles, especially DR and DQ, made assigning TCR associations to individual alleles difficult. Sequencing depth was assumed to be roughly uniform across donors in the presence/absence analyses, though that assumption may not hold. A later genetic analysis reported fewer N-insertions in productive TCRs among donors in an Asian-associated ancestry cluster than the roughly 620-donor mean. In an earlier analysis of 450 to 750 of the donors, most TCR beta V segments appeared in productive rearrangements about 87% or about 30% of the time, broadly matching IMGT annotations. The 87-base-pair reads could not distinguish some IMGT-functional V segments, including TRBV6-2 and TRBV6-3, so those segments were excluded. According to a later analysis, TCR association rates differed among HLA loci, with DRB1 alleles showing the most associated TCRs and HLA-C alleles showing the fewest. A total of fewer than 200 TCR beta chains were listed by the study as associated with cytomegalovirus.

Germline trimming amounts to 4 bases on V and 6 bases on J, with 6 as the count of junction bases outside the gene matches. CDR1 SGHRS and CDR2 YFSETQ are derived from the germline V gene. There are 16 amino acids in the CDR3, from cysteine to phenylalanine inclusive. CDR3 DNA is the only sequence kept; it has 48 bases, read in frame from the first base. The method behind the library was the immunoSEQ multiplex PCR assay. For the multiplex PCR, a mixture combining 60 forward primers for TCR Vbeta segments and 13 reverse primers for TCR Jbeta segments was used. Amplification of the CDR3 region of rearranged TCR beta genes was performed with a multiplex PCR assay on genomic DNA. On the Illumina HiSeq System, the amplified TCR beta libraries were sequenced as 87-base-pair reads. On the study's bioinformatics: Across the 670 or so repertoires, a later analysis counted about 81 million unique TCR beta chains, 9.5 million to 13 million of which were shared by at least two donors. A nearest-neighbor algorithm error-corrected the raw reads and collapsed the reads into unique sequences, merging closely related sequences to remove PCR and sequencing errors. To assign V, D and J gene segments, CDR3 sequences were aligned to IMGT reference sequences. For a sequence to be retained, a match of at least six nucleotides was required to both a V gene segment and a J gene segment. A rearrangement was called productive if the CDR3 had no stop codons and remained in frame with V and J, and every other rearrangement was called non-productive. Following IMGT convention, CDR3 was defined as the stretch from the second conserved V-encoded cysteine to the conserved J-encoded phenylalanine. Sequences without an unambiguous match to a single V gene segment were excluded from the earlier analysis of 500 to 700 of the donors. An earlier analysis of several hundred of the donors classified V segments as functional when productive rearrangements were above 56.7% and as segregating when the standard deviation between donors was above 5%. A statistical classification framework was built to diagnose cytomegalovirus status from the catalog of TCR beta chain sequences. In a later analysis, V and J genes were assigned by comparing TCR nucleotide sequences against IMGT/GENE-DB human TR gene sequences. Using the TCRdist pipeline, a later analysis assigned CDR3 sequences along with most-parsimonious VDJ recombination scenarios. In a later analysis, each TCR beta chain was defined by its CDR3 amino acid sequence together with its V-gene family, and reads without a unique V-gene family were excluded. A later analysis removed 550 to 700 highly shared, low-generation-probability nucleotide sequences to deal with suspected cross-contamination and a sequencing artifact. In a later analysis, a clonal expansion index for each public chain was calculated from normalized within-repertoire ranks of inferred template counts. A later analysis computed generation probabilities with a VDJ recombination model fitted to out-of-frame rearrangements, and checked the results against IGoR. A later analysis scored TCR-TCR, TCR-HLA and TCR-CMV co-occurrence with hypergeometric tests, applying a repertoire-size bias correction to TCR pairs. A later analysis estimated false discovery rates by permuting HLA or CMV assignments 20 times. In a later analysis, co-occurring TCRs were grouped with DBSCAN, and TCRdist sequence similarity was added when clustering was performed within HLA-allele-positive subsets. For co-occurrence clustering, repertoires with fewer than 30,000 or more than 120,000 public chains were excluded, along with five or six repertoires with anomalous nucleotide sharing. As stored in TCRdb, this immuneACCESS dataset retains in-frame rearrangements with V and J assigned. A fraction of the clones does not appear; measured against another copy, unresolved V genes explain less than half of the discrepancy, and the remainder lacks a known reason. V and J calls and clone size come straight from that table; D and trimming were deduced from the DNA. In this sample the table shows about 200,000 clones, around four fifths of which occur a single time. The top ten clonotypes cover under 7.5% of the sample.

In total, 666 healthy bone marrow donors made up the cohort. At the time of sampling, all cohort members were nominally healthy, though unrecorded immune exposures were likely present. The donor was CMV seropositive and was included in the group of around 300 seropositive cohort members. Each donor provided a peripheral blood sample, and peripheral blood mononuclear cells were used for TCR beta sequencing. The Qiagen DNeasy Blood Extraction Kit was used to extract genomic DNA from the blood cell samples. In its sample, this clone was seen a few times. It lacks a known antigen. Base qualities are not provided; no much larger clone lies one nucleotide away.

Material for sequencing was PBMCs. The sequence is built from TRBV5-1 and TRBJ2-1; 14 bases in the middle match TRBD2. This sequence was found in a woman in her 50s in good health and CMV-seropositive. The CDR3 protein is CASSPGLAGVLNEQFF. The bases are TGCGCCAGCAGCCCGGGACTAGCGGGGGTCCTCAATGAGCAGTTCTTC.